This is a list of T cell receptor beta chains from one sample in a study of cytomegalovirus exposure and HLA in healthy donors. Profiling relied on immunoSEQ multiplex PCR, and the TCRdb table lists in-frame clones only, not all of them. The data hold under 110,000 clones, with about two thirds observed a single time. Input material: PBMCs. Every receptor here comes from a boy aged 5-17 years in good health and CMV-seronegative. CDR3s include the opening cysteine and the closing phenylalanine or tryptophan. D genes are given only for firm matches. The listing skips clone size in some rows; elsewhere it reads once, few, many or a size class.

j_gene | v_gene | abundance | d_gene | CDR3aa | CDR3nt
TRBJ2-7 | TRBV28 | NA | TRBD2 | CASTPGGGSYEQYF | TGTGCCAGCACCCCGGGCGGGGGATCCTACGAGCAGTACTTC
TRBJ1-1 | TRBV7-2 | NA | TRBD1 | CASRRPGQTIEAFF | TGTGCCAGCAGACGTCCGGGACAGACGATTGAAGCTTTCTTT
TRBJ1-5 | TRBV4-3 | NA | TRBD1 | CASSQAGGKPQHF | TGCGCCAGCAGCCAAGCAGGGGGAAAGCCCCAGCATTTT
TRBJ1-1 | TRBV9 | NA | NA | CASSVATGGTEAFF | TGTGCCAGCAGCGTAGCTACCGGGGGGACTGAAGCTTTCTTT
TRBJ1-3 | TRBV6-5 | once | TRBD1 | CASSPDRSSGNTIYF | TGTGCCAGCAGCCCGGACAGGTCCTCTGGAAACACCATATATTTT
TRBJ2-7 | TRBV5-1 | NA | NA | CASSSGHPGLRDYEQYF | TGCGCCAGCAGCTCAGGCCACCCGGGACTGAGGGACTACGAGCAGTACTTC
TRBJ1-5 | TRBV28 | NA | TRBD1 | CATPTGKGSISNQPQHF | TGTGCCACCCCGACAGGGAAAGGGTCAATTAGCAATCAGCCCCAGCATTTT
TRBJ1-6 | TRBV30 | NA | TRBD1 | CAWSVSRGLSPLHF | TGTGCCTGGAGTGTAAGCAGGGGGCTTTCACCCCTCCACTTT
TRBJ2-7 | TRBV5-1 | few | TRBD2 | CASSLISGEGIEQYF | TGCGCCAGCAGTCTTATTAGCGGGGAGGGGATCGAGCAGTACTTC
TRBJ2-3 | TRBV6-5 | NA | TRBD2 | CASSLLAGARDTQYF | TGTGCCAGCAGCCTTCTAGCGGGAGCTAGAGATACGCAGTATTTT
TRBJ2-5 | TRBV4-3 | many | TRBD2 | CASSQERGGQETQYF | TGCGCCAGCAGCCAAGAGCGGGGGGGCCAAGAGACCCAGTACTTC
TRBJ1-5 | TRBV5-1 | NA | NA | CASSSIGLPPQHF | TGCGCCAGCAGCTCGATAGGACTCCCGCCCCAGCATTTT
TRBJ1-1 | TRBV9 | NA | TRBD1 | CASSDRGLTEAFF | TGTGCCAGCAGCGACAGGGGGCTTACTGAAGCTTTCTTT
TRBJ1-2 | TRBV5-6 | NA | NA | CASRDRVGYGYTF | TGTGCCAGCAGGGATAGAGTCGGGTATGGCTACACCTTC
TRBJ1-5 | TRBV30 | NA | TRBD1 | CAWSVQGQPQHF | TGTGCCTGGAGTGTACAGGGGCAGCCCCAGCATTTT
TRBJ1-3 | TRBV5-1 | NA | NA | CASSLRGSGNTIYF | TGCGCCAGCAGCCTGCGGGGCTCTGGAAACACCATATATTTT
TRBJ2-3 | TRBV9 | NA | TRBD1 | CASSGLRGRTDTQYF | TGTGCCAGCAGCGGACTCAGGGGGCGGACAGATACGCAGTATTTT
TRBJ2-5 | TRBV29-1 | few | TRBD1 | CSVRGQGLETQYF | TGCAGCGTTCGGGGACAGGGTTTAGAGACCCAGTACTTC
TRBJ1-6 | TRBV9 | NA | TRBD1 | CASSVAPTGADSPLHF | TGTGCCAGCAGCGTAGCCCCTACAGGGGCCGATTCACCCCTCCACTTT
TRBJ1-3 | TRBV9 | NA | NA | CASNEGLSGNTIYF | TGTGCCAGCAACGAGGGCCTCTCTGGAAACACCATATATTTT
TRBJ1-6 | TRBV2 | NA | TRBD1 | CASGTDPSF | TGTGCCAGCGGGACAGACCCCTCATTT
TRBJ2-7 | TRBV7-2 | NA | TRBD1 | CASSRPGQAYEQYF | TGTGCCAGCAGCAGGCCGGGACAGGCCTACGAGCAGTACTTC
TRBJ1-2 | TRBV29-1 | NA | NA | CSVEQAGYTF | TGCAGCGTTGAGCAGGCTGGCTACACCTTC
TRBJ2-2 | TRBV9 | NA | TRBD1 | CASQGRGRGIPGELFF | TGTGCCAGCCAAGGAAGGGGGCGAGGGATCCCCGGGGAGCTGTTTTTT
TRBJ2-2 | TRBV29-1 | NA | NA | CSARWGQGTGELFF | TGCAGCGCGCGGTGGGGGCAAGGCACCGGGGAGCTGTTTTTT
TRBJ1-1 | TRBV14 | NA | NA | CASSRTRNTEAFF | TGTGCCAGCAGCCGAACAAGGAACACTGAAGCTTTCTTT
TRBJ2-3 | TRBV10-3 | NA | NA | CAISAPGADTQYF | TGTGCCATCAGCGCCCCCGGGGCAGATACGCAGTATTTT
TRBJ1-2 | TRBV18 | NA | NA | CASSPTAENYGYTF | TGTGCCAGCTCACCGACAGCAGAAAACTATGGCTACACCTTC
TRBJ2-3 | TRBV30 | NA | TRBD2 | CAWTLAGGLTQYF | TGTGCCTGGACCTTAGCGGGGGGGCTAACGCAGTATTTT
TRBJ1-2 | TRBV4-3 | NA | NA | CASSQDDVPGGGAYGYTF | TGCGCCAGCAGCCAAGATGACGTGCCGGGAGGGGGAGCCTATGGCTACACCTTC
TRBJ2-7 | TRBV11-2 | NA | NA | CASSLESRVYEQYF | TGTGCCAGCAGCTTAGAATCCAGGGTCTACGAGCAGTACTTC
TRBJ1-1 | TRBV29-1 | once | TRBD1 | CSVGRGRDYTEAFF | TGCAGCGTTGGGAGGGGGCGAGACTACACTGAAGCTTTCTTT
TRBJ2-4 | TRBV25-1 | NA | NA | CASNGGNIQYF | TGTGCCAGCAATGGGGGGAACATTCAGTACTTC
TRBJ2-7 | TRBV27 | once | NA | CASSLSGGYEQYF | TGTGCCAGCAGTTTAAGCGGTGGCTACGAGCAGTACTTC
TRBJ2-1 | TRBV2 | NA | TRBD2 | CASPQGTTSYNEQFF | TGTGCCAGCCCCCAAGGGACTACTTCCTACAATGAGCAGTTCTTC
TRBJ2-7 | TRBV2 | NA | TRBD1 | CASREEQGARDYEQYF | TGTGCCAGCAGGGAAGAACAGGGGGCGAGAGACTACGAGCAGTACTTC
TRBJ2-1 | TRBV2 | few | TRBD2 | CASRVGLAAYNEQFF | TGTGCCAGCAGGGTGGGACTAGCGGCATACAATGAGCAGTTCTTC
TRBJ2-5 | TRBV11-3 | NA | TRBD2 | CASSSNAGTSEETQYF | TGTGCCAGCAGCTCCAATGCCGGGACTAGTGAAGAGACCCAGTACTTC
TRBJ2-1 | TRBV27 | few | NA | CASSLMRVLGNEQFF | TGTGCCAGCAGTTTGATGAGGGTACTCGGCAATGAGCAGTTCTTC
TRBJ2-1 | TRBV9 | NA | TRBD2 | CASSGGLAPYNEQFF | TGTGCCAGCAGCGGGGGACTAGCGCCCTACAATGAGCAGTTCTTC
TRBJ2-1 | TRBV7-3 | NA | TRBD1 | CASSPFGTGGTYNEQFF | TGTGCCAGCAGCCCGTTCGGGACAGGGGGCACCTACAATGAGCAGTTCTTC
TRBJ1-4 | TRBV6-5 | NA | NA | CASSYSVQMNEKLFF | TGTGCCAGCAGTTACTCGGTGCAGATGAATGAAAAACTGTTTTTT
TRBJ1-1 | TRBV6-5 | NA | NA | CASSFGAEAFF | TGTGCCAGCAGTTTCGGTGCTGAAGCTTTCTTT
TRBJ2-7 | TRBV6-5 | NA | NA | CASSYTVSDEQYF | TGTGCCAGCAGTTACACAGTCTCGGACGAGCAGTACTTC
TRBJ1-2 | TRBV30 | NA | TRBD1 | CAWRTEAQGNGYTF | TGTGCCTGGAGGACAGAAGCACAGGGGAATGGCTACACCTTC
TRBJ2-7 | TRBV5-1 | NA | TRBD1 | CASSILTGGPSYEQYF | TGCGCCAGCAGCATTCTTACAGGGGGGCCTTCCTACGAGCAGTACTTC
TRBJ2-1 | TRBV14 | NA | NA | CASTPWTATNYNEQFF | TGTGCCAGCACCCCCTGGACAGCGACCAACTACAATGAGCAGTTCTTC
TRBJ1-2 | TRBV11-2 | NA | NA | CASRSPGGKGYGYTF | TGTGCCAGCAGATCCCCCGGGGGGAAGGGCTATGGCTACACCTTC
TRBJ1-1 | TRBV6-5 | NA | NA | CASSYQGLAFF | TGTGCCAGCAGTTATCAGGGGTTGGCTTTCTTT